The rows below give T cell receptor beta chains drawn from one sample of a study of CD8 T cells in Susac syndrome. MiXCR was run by TCRdb on the immunoSEQ multiplex PCR reads, yielding one entry per CDR3 protein. The sample holds a few hundred thousand distinct CDR3 sequences, about 95% seen once. Sample: CD4+ T cells from PBMCs. The receptors stem from a human donor with multiple sclerosis. The CDR3 runs from the conserved cysteine through the conserved F or W. D genes are given only for firm matches. Clone size appears in some rows only: once, few, many, or a class for an expanded clone.

CDR3 protein: CASSPNSLTRTDTQYF
CDR3 DNA: TGTGCCAGCAGCCCCAACAGTCTGACACGCACAGATACGCAGTATTTT
D gene: .
V gene: TRBV7-2
clone size: .
J gene: TRBJ2-3

CDR3 protein: CASSSTRTANGYTF
CDR3 DNA: TGTGCCAGCAGTTCAACCAGGACAGCGAATGGCTACACCTTC
D gene: .
V gene: TRBV6-5
clone size: .
J gene: TRBJ1-2

CDR3 protein: CASARGAGGYTF
CDR3 DNA: TGTGCCAGCGCCCGCGGGGCGGGGGGCTACACCTTC
D gene: .
V gene: TRBV12-3/TRBV12-4
clone size: .
J gene: TRBJ1-2

CDR3 protein: CASSPPGRYYGYTF
CDR3 DNA: TGTGCCAGCTCACCACCAGGGCGTTACTATGGCTACACCTTC
D gene: .
V gene: TRBV18
clone size: .
J gene: TRBJ1-2

CDR3 protein: CAIKDVSNYGYTF
CDR3 DNA: TGTGCCATCAAGGATGTCTCTAACTATGGCTACACCTTC
D gene: .
V gene: TRBV10-3
clone size: once
J gene: TRBJ1-2

CDR3 protein: CASSAGLAGSEVAKNIQYF
CDR3 DNA: TGTGCCAGCAGCGCGGGACTAGCGGGGTCGGAGGTGGCCAAAAACATTCAGTACTTC
D gene: TRBD2
V gene: TRBV9
clone size: .
J gene: TRBJ2-4

CDR3 protein: CASSRALGQPQHF
CDR3 DNA: TGTGCCAGCAGCCGGGCTTTGGGCCAGCCCCAGCATTTT
D gene: .
V gene: TRBV3-1
clone size: .
J gene: TRBJ1-5

CDR3 protein: CAWIGRSYEQYF
CDR3 DNA: TGTGCCTGGATCGGTCGATCCTACGAGCAGTACTTC
D gene: .
V gene: TRBV30
clone size: .
J gene: TRBJ2-7

CDR3 protein: CASSSEVDRASGNGYTF
CDR3 DNA: TGTGCCAGCAGCTCGGAAGTTGACAGGGCTAGCGGCAATGGCTACACCTTC
D gene: TRBD1
V gene: TRBV7-2
clone size: once
J gene: TRBJ1-2

CDR3 protein: CSVAGASNQPQHF
CDR3 DNA: TGCAGCGTAGCAGGGGCCAGCAATCAGCCCCAGCATTTT
D gene: .
V gene: TRBV29-1
clone size: .
J gene: TRBJ1-5

CDR3 protein: CASSTLQGLPQETQYF
CDR3 DNA: TGTGCCAGTAGTACCCTCCAGGGACTACCTCAAGAGACCCAGTACTTC
D gene: TRBD2
V gene: TRBV19
clone size: .
J gene: TRBJ2-5

CDR3 protein: CATSRDGQGRYEQYF
CDR3 DNA: TGTGCCACCAGCAGAGATGGACAGGGTCGGTACGAGCAGTACTTC
D gene: TRBD1
V gene: TRBV15
clone size: once
J gene: TRBJ2-7

CDR3 protein: CASKATGDEAFF
CDR3 DNA: TGTGCCAGCAAGGCGACAGGGGATGAAGCTTTCTTT
D gene: TRBD1
V gene: TRBV2
clone size: .
J gene: TRBJ1-1

CDR3 protein: CAWSVLGDTEAFF
CDR3 DNA: TGTGCCTGGTCCGTCCTGGGCGACACTGAAGCTTTCTTT
D gene: .
V gene: TRBV30
clone size: few
J gene: TRBJ1-1

CDR3 protein: CSVVSGGVTDTQYF
CDR3 DNA: TGCAGCGTTGTTAGCGGGGGGGTCACAGATACGCAGTATTTT
D gene: TRBD2
V gene: TRBV29-1
clone size: .
J gene: TRBJ2-3

CDR3 protein: CASSLNGVSGYTF
CDR3 DNA: TGCGCCAGCAGCTTGAATGGTGTGAGTGGCTACACCTTC
D gene: .
V gene: TRBV5-1
clone size: .
J gene: TRBJ1-2